This TCR beta chain was observed in a study of cytomegalovirus exposure and HLA in healthy donors. Across the whole study: Earlier sequencing of about 200 million T cells yielded around 100 million unique TCR beta sequences.

PCR primers comprised 60 Vbeta and 13 Jbeta primers. Some clones are missing from TCRdb's copy, which holds only in-frame ones; the method was immunoSEQ multiplex PCR. This sample carries 120,000 or so clones, over 70% of them seen once, and the ten largest clones take 1.2%. General observations from the study: From TCR beta sequences, most subjects' HLA-A and HLA-B alleles were reportedly predicted accurately.

Regarding this clone: The antigen remains undetermined.

The CDR3 consists of 16 residues. Germline assignment: CDR1 WNHNN and CDR2 SYGVQD (reference sequence). Trimming shortened V by 4 bases and J by 5 bases, and 21 bases separated the two germline ends. The clonotype was recovered from a female donor in good health and CMV-seronegative. The V and J genes are TRBV10-1 and TRBJ2-7; D might be TRBD2 (5 bases). Sequenced sample: PBMCs. The CDR3 DNA follows: TGCGCCAGCAGTGGCGGGTTAGGGAAGAGGTTTAACGAGCAGTACTTC. Amino acids: CASSGGLGKRFNEQYF.